These 32 T cell receptor beta chains came from one sample sequenced in a study of CD8+CD57+ T cells in acquired aplastic anemia. Genomic DNA provided the template from which TCR beta VDJ and CDR3 profiles were obtained. TCRdb processed the reads anew with MiXCR; each CDR3 protein has one entry. The data contain around 180,000 distinct CDR3 sequences, approximately 60% of them singletons. Sequencing was carried out using sorted CD4+, CD8+, or CD8+CD57+ T cells (not recorded which) from PBMCs. Receptor source: a human donor in good health.

As for this clonotype: One end of the junction does not line up with germline, which may come from a read error. V gene TRBV7-7 combines with J gene TRBJ2-1; D assignment may be TRBD1 or TRBD2 (5 bases each). CDR1 and CDR2 (germline): SSHAT, FNYEAQ (reference sequence). This CDR3 region has 13 residues. The CDR3 loop is CASSRGPNNEQFF. The DNA for the CDR3 is TGTGCTAGCAGCCGGGGCCCGAACAATGAGCAGTTCTTC. Full variable domain (missing parts from reference TRBV7-7 and TRBJ2-1): GAGVSQSPRYKVTKRGQDVTLRCDPISSHATLYWYQQALGQGPEFLTYFNYEAQPDKSGLPSDRFSAERPEGSISTLTIQRTEQRDSAMYRCASSRGPNNEQFFGPGTRLTVL.

The chain is built from TRBV2 and TRBJ1-1; D uncertain. V lost 5 bases to trimming and J lost 1 base, with 14 bases between them. The germline CDR1 and CDR2 sequences are SNHLY and FYNNEI. The CDR3 has 15 amino acids. The CDR3 sequence is CASSRVVFTNTEAFF. The CDR3, as DNA: TGTGCCAGCAGTAGGGTTGTTTTCACGAACACTGAAGCTTTCTTT.

The rearrangement joins TRBV19 to TRBJ2-5; the D is unclear. With 4 bases removed from V and 9 bases from J, the gap between germline ends came to 12 bases. The CDR3 covers 12 residues. Germline V gene lookup returns CDR1 LNHDA and CDR2 SQIVND (reference sequence). CDR3 DNA sequence: TGTGCCAGTAGTAGCCGGGTTCAGCCCCAGTACTTC. This encodes CASSSRVQPQYF.

In this sample, this clonotype turned up once. The V call is TRBV7-9, the J call TRBJ1-5, with D tentatively TRBD1 (6 bases). Germline V gene data show CDR1 as SEHNR and CDR2 as FQNEAQ (reference sequence). This CDR3 is 15 amino acids long. V dropped 5 bases and J dropped 1 base, with 12 bases sitting between them. The CDR3 loop reads CASSRTEGSNQPQHF. The CDR3 nucleotides are TGTGCCAGCAGCCGGACAGAAGGGAGCAATCAGCCCCAGCATTTT.

The gene calls are TRBV12-3 or TRBV12-4 and TRBJ2-7, with 10 bases matching TRBD1. The V and J ends lost 4 bases and 7 bases, in that order; junction bases with no gene match: 10. The CDR3 has 15 residues. This CDR3 is CASSSGTGEVHEQYF. The CDR3 DNA is TGTGCCAGCAGTTCCGGGACAGGGGAGGTTCATGAGCAGTACTTC.

This clonotype was observed many times. The V gene is TRBV5-1, the J gene TRBJ1-1; no clear D. The germline gives CDR1 SGHRS, CDR2 YFSETQ. The CDR3 loop spans 13 amino acids. V lost 2 bases and J 2 bases, leaving 7 bases between the germline ends. CDR3 sequence (DNA): TGCGCCAGCAGCTTTCGGACTAACACTGAAGCTTTCTTT. Its translation is CASSFRTNTEAFF.

The chain combines TRBV2 with TRBJ2-7; 7 bases are a match to TRBD1. Germline V CDR1 and CDR2: SNHLY, FYNNEI. The CDR3 covers 15 residues. Unmatched junction bases numbered 4, after V lost 2 bases and J lost 0 bases. In nucleotides, the CDR3 is TGTGCCAGCAGTGAACTGGGACAGAGCTCCTACGAGCAGTACTTC. Its translation: CASSELGQSSYEQYF.

For this clonotype: Sequence at one end of the junction differs from germline and may be a read error. V gene TRBV25-1 combines with J gene TRBJ1-4; D may be TRBD1 (5 bases). The CDR3 sequence is 15 residues long. Germline V gives CDR1 MGHDK, CDR2 SYGVNS. CDR3 loop: CASSSGDGRREKLVF. The CDR3 DNA follows: TGTGCCAGCAGTAGTGGGGACGGAAGGCGTGAAAAACTGGTTTTT.

The CDR3: CAISESSGGGEKLFF. The CDR3 DNA reads as TGTGCCATCAGTGAATCCTCAGGGGGCGGTGAAAAACTGTTTTTT. The chain combines TRBV10-3 with TRBJ1-4; TRBD1 aligns across 8 bases. V lost 3 bases to trimming and J lost 7 bases; unmatched junction nucleotides: 7. This CDR3 has 15 residues. The V gene's germline CDR1 is ENHRY and CDR2 SYGVKD.

Only a few counts were recorded for this clonotype. The chain has TRBV27 and TRBJ2-1; D unresolved. This CDR3 is built from 13 residues. Trimming pared 3 bases from V and 4 bases from J, leaving 7 bases between. Germline CDR1 reads MNHEY; CDR2 reads SMNVEV (reference sequence). CDR3 in DNA: TGTGCCAGCAGTTTTAGCAGGTACAATGAGCAGTTCTTC. Translating it yields CASSFSRYNEQFF.

The chain recombines TRBV20-1 with TRBJ2-7; D possibly corresponds to TRBD2 (6 bases). The ends were cut back, 0 bases at V and 7 bases at J, with 16 bases in the middle. The CDR3 is 14 residues long. Germline lookup yields CDR1 DFQATT and CDR2 SNEGSKA (reference sequence). The CDR3 bases are TGCAGTGCTAGAGATCGGGGAGGCAGTGGGGAGCAGTACTTC. This codes for CSARDRGGSGEQYF.

Note on this clonotype: Just one base apart from a much larger clone, this may be a read error. The V call is TRBV4-3, the J call TRBJ2-3; D ambiguous. In germline, CDR1 is LGHNA, CDR2 YSLEER. The V and J ends lost 0 bases and 2 bases respectively, with 9 bases between them. The CDR3 has 15 residues. The CDR3 reads CASSQDRPNTDTQYF. CDR3 DNA: TGCGCCAGCAGCCAAGATCGGCCCAACACAGATACGCAGTATTTT.

This clonotype came up a few times. The chain employs TRBV5-5 and TRBJ2-4; the D gene is possibly TRBD2 (6 bases). CDR1 SGHKS and CDR2 YYEKEE come from the germline V gene (reference sequence). This CDR3 has 16 residues. V lost 0 bases to trimming and J lost 0 bases, with 10 bases between them. CDR3 amino acids: CASSLERVLAKNIQYF. CDR3 DNA sequence: TGTGCCAGCAGCTTGGAGCGGGTTCTAGCCAAAAACATTCAGTACTTC.

This CDR3 reads CAISGTYDNSPLHF. CDR3 nucleotide sequence: TGTGCCATCAGCGGGACATACGATAATTCACCCCTCCACTTT. The chain carries TRBV10-3 and TRBJ1-6; maybe TRBD1 (6 bases). The CDR3 is made up of 14 amino acids. Germline values: CDR1 ENHRY, CDR2 SYGVKD. V lost 6 bases and J 5 bases, leaving 11 bases between the germline ends.

The chain joins TRBV29-1 to TRBJ2-7; possibly TRBD2 for D (6 bases). This CDR3 contains 13 residues. V lost 4 bases and J lost 5, with 15 bases in between. In germline, CDR1 is SQVTM, CDR2 ANQGSEA. The CDR3: CSVGDWGSNEQYF. CDR3 sequence (DNA): TGCAGCGTTGGGGACTGGGGAAGTAACGAGCAGTACTTC.

The CDR3 DNA sequence: TGCGCCAGCATCCGGGGCCACAGGGGATACGAGCAGTACTTC. This gives the protein CASIRGHRGYEQYF. The chain links TRBV10-1 to TRBJ2-7; 7 nucleotides line up with TRBD1. The trim removed 7 bases at V and 4 bases at J, leaving 10 bases unmatched. The CDR3 has 14 amino acids. CDR1 and CDR2 (germline): WNHNN, SYGVQD (reference sequence).

This clonotype was detected only a few times. The rearrangement links TRBV20-1 to TRBJ1-6; D ambiguous. Germline V gene lookup returns CDR1 DFQATT and CDR2 SNEGSKA (reference sequence). This CDR3 has 14 residues. The germline V and J ends were trimmed by 1 base and 6 bases, with 10 bases remaining between them. The CDR3 loop is CSARGILSNSPLHF. The CDR3 coding sequence is TGCAGTGCTAGAGGTATCCTCTCTAATTCACCCCTCCACTTT.

This clonotype was counted ten times or more. The chain combines TRBV19 with TRBJ1-1, with a possible D match to TRBD1 (6 bases). Germline V gene sequence: CDR1 LNHDA, CDR2 SQIVND (reference sequence). Trimming pared 6 bases from V and 5 bases from J, leaving 16 bases between. CDR3 length: 14 amino acids. The CDR3 here is CASRNPGARTEAFF. CDR3 DNA sequence: TGTGCCAGTAGGAACCCAGGGGCGAGGACTGAAGCTTTCTTT.

The chain recombines TRBV20-1 with TRBJ1-2, with 9 bases aligning to TRBD1. The CDR3 consists of 12 residues. Germline values: CDR1 DFQATT, CDR2 SNEGSKA (reference sequence). J was trimmed by 8 bases and V by 4 bases; bases with no gene match: 5. The CDR3 DNA sequence: TGCAGTGCTAAGGACAGGGGAGGCGGCTACACCTTC. Protein: CSAKDRGGGYTF.

The chain joins TRBV5-4 to TRBJ2-2; 10 nucleotides match TRBD2. The CDR3 runs to 16 residues. V shed 3 bases and J 5 bases; nucleotides not matched to a gene: 7. Germline assignment: CDR1 SGHNT and CDR2 YYREEE (reference sequence). The CDR3 DNA reads as TGTGCCAGCAGCTCAGGACTAGCGGCCCCAACCGGGGAGCTGTTTTTT. It translates to CASSSGLAAPTGELFF.

V gene TRBV10-1 combines with J gene TRBJ1-1; D remains unclear. CDR1 and CDR2 (germline): WNHNN, SYGVQD (reference sequence). Deletions cut 0 bases from V and 0 bases from J, with 5 bases between. This CDR3 is built from 14 residues. CDR3 amino acids: CASSESVLNTEAFF. The CDR3 DNA follows: TGCGCCAGCAGTGAGTCGGTGCTGAACACTGAAGCTTTCTTT.

This clonotype was counted ten times or more. The rearrangement links TRBV7-2 to TRBJ2-2; D unclear. Germline V gene data show CDR1 as SGHTA and CDR2 as FQGNSA. V gave up 0 bases and J gave up 9 bases, with 11 bases separating them. This CDR3 is built from 14 residues. The CDR3 coding sequence is TGTGCCAGCAGCTTAGCGGGGATGGCCTGGGAGCTGTTTTTT. This gives the protein CASSLAGMAWELFF.

This clonotype was observed a handful of times. The chain uses TRBV7-2 and TRBJ2-3; 11 bases fit TRBD2. Trimming cost V 0 bases and J 4 bases; bases outside gene matches: 0. The CDR3 has 15 amino acids. Germline values: CDR1 SGHTA, CDR2 FQGNSA. The CDR3: CASSLASGGADTQYF. The CDR3 bases are TGTGCCAGCAGCTTAGCTAGCGGGGGGGCAGATACGCAGTATTTT.

A single count supports this clonotype. This chain joins TRBV7-9 and TRBJ1-3, with a possible D match to TRBD1 (6 bases). Germline-derived CDR1 and CDR2 are SEHNR and FQNEAQ (reference sequence). The length of the CDR3 is 13 residues. V shed 8 bases and J shed 0 bases, with 8 bases lying between them. The CDR3 bases are TGTGCCAGCCTGGACAGCTCTGGAAACACCATATATTTT. Protein: CASLDSSGNTIYF.

This clonotype was picked up one time. The chain carries TRBV29-1 and TRBJ2-7; TRBD1 matches at 8 bases. Germline V gives CDR1 SQVTM, CDR2 ANQGSEA. CDR3 length: 12 amino acids. Losses at the gene ends were 3 bases for V and 3 bases for J; bases not matched to a gene: 1. CDR3 amino acids: CSVEDRDYEQYF. In nucleotides, the CDR3 is TGCAGCGTTGAGGACAGGGACTACGAGCAGTACTTC.

The V call is TRBV19, the J call TRBJ2-5; D gene unclear. The CDR3 length is 13 residues. Germline V gene data show CDR1 as LNHDA and CDR2 as SQIVND (reference sequence). Trimming cost V 5 bases and J 2 bases, with 9 bases left between them. The CDR3 DNA is TGTGCCAGTAGTCGTAGCAGACAAGAGACCCAGTACTTC. This gives the protein CASSRSRQETQYF. The whole variable domain, filled in from reference TRBV19 and TRBJ2-5, reads DGGITQSPKYLFRKEGQNVTLSCEQNLNHDAMYWYRQDPGQGLRLIYYSQIVNDFQKGDIAEGYSVSREKKESFPLTVTSAQKNPTAFYLCASSRSRQETQYFGPGTRLLVL.

The chain uses TRBV20-1 and TRBJ2-1; 10 nucleotides agree with TRBD2. CDR1 and CDR2 (germline): DFQATT, SNEGSKA (reference sequence). With V trimmed by 5 bases and J by 9 bases, 10 bases remained unmatched. CDR3 length: 14 residues. The CDR3 is CSAGTSGGVSEQFF. DNA of the CDR3: TGCAGTGCTGGGACAAGCGGGGGGGTAAGTGAGCAGTTCTTC.

This rearrangement joins TRBV28 to TRBJ2-5; 13 positions match TRBD2. Germline lookup yields CDR1 MDHEN and CDR2 SYDVKM. There are 16 residues in the CDR3. With 6 bases clipped from V and 4 bases from J, the junction kept 8 bases outside the gene matches. CDR3 DNA: TGTGCCAGCAGGCCTACTAGCGGGAGGGCCGGAGAGACCCAGTACTTC. Translation: CASRPTSGRAGETQYF.

The CDR3: CASSPNLSQGYTF. The CDR3 DNA follows: TGTGCCAGCAGTCCTAACCTATCACAGGGCTACACCTTC. The gene calls are TRBV12-3 or TRBV12-4 and TRBJ1-2; the D is unclear. CDR3 size: 13 residues. Between the trimmed V and J ends, which lost 5 bases and 8 bases, there was a span of 15 bases.

This clonotype was detected many times. V usage is TRBV4-1 and J usage is TRBJ2-3; D may be TRBD1 or TRBD2 (5 bases each). The germline gives CDR1 MGHRA, CDR2 YSYEKL. The CDR3 is 16 amino acids. Trimming left V 0 bases short and J 2 bases short, with 12 bases between. DNA of the CDR3: TGCGCCAGCAGCCAAGATTTTCCAGGGACCACAGATACGCAGTATTTT. The encoded protein is CASSQDFPGTTDTQYF.

The V and J genes are TRBV19 and TRBJ2-1, with 9 bases that match TRBD1. Germline CDR1 reads LNHDA; CDR2 reads SQIVND (reference sequence). The CDR3 totals 16 residues. V gave up 5 bases and J gave up 5 bases; unmatched junction bases: 10. CDR3 sequence reads: CASSVHGTGRDNEQFF. The DNA for the CDR3 is TGTGCCAGTAGTGTCCACGGGACAGGGAGGGACAATGAGCAGTTCTTC.

Of note for this clonotype: Given the absence of the conserved phenylalanine or tryptophan at the CDR3 end, a read error is likely. The rearrangement uses TRBV10-3 and TRBJ2-7; D is unresolved. Germline CDR1 and CDR2: ENHRY and SYGVKD. The CDR3 is 14 amino acids. Deletions cut 3 bases from V and 3 bases from J, with 12 bases between. DNA for the CDR3: TGTGCCATCAGTGAAACCGACATCAACTACGAGCAGTACCTC. Translation gives CAISETDINYEQYL.